A single sample gave rise to the 32 T cell receptor beta chains below, sequenced in a study of shared clonotypes between healthy human individuals. Sequencing was performed with immunoSEQ multiplex PCR; in TCRdb, only in-frame clones are kept and a portion is missing. The sample lists roughly 2.5 million clones, roughly 92% occurring once. The sequenced sample consisted of naive CD4+ T cells sorted from blood. Indicated subset: CD45RA+ positively selected. These receptors were collected from a man in his late teens or twenties in good health.

This chain links TRBV10-3 with TRBJ1-5; 9 bases match TRBD1. The CDR3 covers 13 residues. CDR1 is ENHRY and CDR2 is SYGVKD in the germline V gene. V shed 6 bases and J 4 bases; nucleotides not matched to a gene: 1. The DNA for the CDR3 is TGTGCCATCAGGGGGACAGGGAATCAGCCCCAGCATTTT. Translating it yields CAIRGTGNQPQHF.

Of note for this clone: The identical CDR3 is also encoded by other nucleotide sequences in the sample. The rearrangement joins TRBV18 to TRBJ2-5; 9 nucleotides align to TRBD2. V lost 0 bases and J lost 5; bases outside the gene matches: 4. This CDR3 has 15 residues. Germline V gives CDR1 KGHSH, CDR2 LQKENI. The CDR3 DNA is TGTGCCAGCTCACCACCGGGACTAGCTGGGGAGACCCAGTACTTC. Amino acids: CASSPPGLAGETQYF.

The CDR3 coding sequence is TGTGCCAGCAGTTCCCTGCAGGGGGGCTCTGGAAACACCATATATTTT. Translating it yields CASSSLQGGSGNTIYF. The chain uses TRBV27 and TRBJ1-3, with TRBD1 identical over 7 bases. The CDR3 totals 16 residues. After removal of 4 bases from V and 0 bases from J, the junction contained 6 bases not matched to a gene. Germline values: CDR1 MNHEY, CDR2 SMNVEV (reference sequence).

The chain recombines TRBV6-5 with TRBJ2-7, with 8 bases aligning to TRBD2. The CDR3 length is 14 residues. V was pared by 5 bases and J by 2 bases, with 5 bases of the junction left unmatched. Germline CDR1 is MNHEY and CDR2 is SVGAGI. CDR3 nucleotide sequence: TGTGCCAGCAGTGGGACTAGGTCCACCTACGAGCAGTACTTC. Its protein product is CASSGTRSTYEQYF.

V is TRBV18 and J is TRBJ1-4, with unresolved D. Trimming removed 1 base from V and 5 bases from J, with 5 bases in between. The CDR3 has 13 amino acids. Per germline, CDR1 KGHSH and CDR2 LQKENI. This CDR3 is CASSPRRNEKLFF. CDR3 DNA sequence: TGTGCCAGCTCACCACGCAGAAATGAAAAACTGTTTTTT. The full variable domain, rest sourced from reference TRBV18 and TRBJ1-4, is NAGVMQNPRHLVRRRGQEARLRCSPMKGHSHVYWYRQLPEEGLKFMVYLQKENIIDESGMPKERFSAEFPKEGPSILRIQQVVRGDSAAYFCASSPRRNEKLFFGSGTQLSVL.

This sequence joins TRBV9 and TRBJ1-1; 8 nucleotides match TRBD1. Trimming removed 2 bases from V and 4 bases from J; junction bases left unmatched: 7. Germline CDR1 is SGDLS and CDR2 is YYNGEE. The CDR3 runs to 15 residues. The CDR3 loop is CASSVMAGGLTEAFF. The CDR3 DNA follows: TGTGCCAGCAGCGTTATGGCAGGGGGCCTCACTGAAGCTTTCTTT. Complete variable domain (other parts from reference TRBV9 and TRBJ1-1): DSGVTQTPKHLITATGQRVTLRCSPRSGDLSVYWYQQSLDQGLQFLIQYYNGEERAKGNILERFSAQQFPDLHSELNLSSLELGDSALYFCASSVMAGGLTEAFFGQGTRLTVV.

This clone was recorded only once. The gene calls are TRBV2 and TRBJ1-6; tentatively, D is TRBD1 (6 bases). The V end lost 1 base, the J end lost 6 bases, and 10 bases lay between the germline ends. This CDR3 has 15 residues. Germline assignment: CDR1 SNHLY and CDR2 FYNNEI. The CDR3 loop reads CASSEGTVPNSPLHF. CDR3 sequence (DNA): TGTGCCAGCAGTGAAGGGACAGTTCCTAATTCACCCCTCCACTTT.

In the case of this clone: The sample has other DNA sequences that encode this CDR3 too. V gene TRBV2 combines with J gene TRBJ1-4, with unresolved D. CDR1 and CDR2 (germline): SNHLY, FYNNEI. The CDR3 runs 15 residues. Trimming took 3 bases from V and 0 from J, leaving 8 bases between them. Written as DNA, the CDR3 is TGTGCCAGCAGTGAGGGCGGCGCAACTAATGAAAAACTGTTTTTT. As protein: CASSEGGATNEKLFF.

As to this clone: Other DNA sequences in this sample translate to the same CDR3. The rearrangement links TRBV5-1 to TRBJ2-2, with 9 bases identical to TRBD1. V trimming: 4 bases; J trimming: 0 bases; junction bases outside the gene matches: 4. The CDR3 covers 16 residues. In germline, CDR1 is SGHRS, CDR2 YFSETQ. The CDR3 region has the DNA TGCGCCAGCAGCCTTACAGGGGGCGCGAACACCGGGGAGCTGTTTTTT. Its translation is CASSLTGGANTGELFF.

CDR3 amino acids: CASSKGRTGGPPNYGYTF. In DNA form, the CDR3 reads TGTGCCAGCAGCAAAGGACGGACAGGGGGCCCCCCTAACTATGGCTACACCTTC. The chain employs TRBV21-1 and TRBJ1-2; the D segment call TRBD1 is taken from the table without a DNA check. TRBV21-1 is a pseudogene locus. This CDR3 contains 18 residues.

The chain uses TRBV19 and TRBJ2-3, with 8 nucleotides matching TRBD2. Trimming took 5 bases from V and 2 from J; bases not matched to a gene: 3. Germline CDR1 is LNHDA and CDR2 is SQIVND (reference sequence). This CDR3 region has 14 residues. Here the CDR3 reads CASSGAGATDTQYF. The CDR3 DNA is TGTGCCAGTAGTGGAGCGGGAGCCACAGATACGCAGTATTTT.

With respect to this clone: Additional DNA sequences in this sample encode the identical CDR3. The genes are TRBV15 and TRBJ1-5; D unclear. Germline assignment: CDR1 LNHNV and CDR2 YYDKDF (reference sequence). The ends were cut back, 1 base at V and 4 bases at J, with 5 bases in the middle. There are 13 residues in the CDR3. This CDR3 is CATSRGGNQPQHF. CDR3 in DNA: TGTGCCACCAGCAGAGGAGGGAATCAGCCCCAGCATTTT.

This chain joins TRBV5-4 and TRBJ2-1, with a possible D match to TRBD1 (5 bases). The CDR3 length is 14 residues. Germline V gives CDR1 SGHNT, CDR2 YYREEE (reference sequence). V dropped 5 bases and J dropped 0 bases, with 9 bases sitting between them. In DNA, the CDR3 is TGTGCCAGCAGGACAGATCACTCCTACAATGAGCAGTTCTTC. Amino acid sequence: CASRTDHSYNEQFF. The entire variable domain, with the rest obtained from reference TRBV5-4 and TRBJ2-1, is as follows: ETGVTQSPTHLIKTRGQQVTLRCSSQSGHNTVSWYQQALGQGPQFIFQYYREEENGRGNFPPRFSGLQFPNYSSELNVNALELDDSALYLCASRTDHSYNEQFFGPGTRLTVL.

The genes are TRBV14 and TRBJ1-5; D unclear. Germline V lookup: CDR1 SGHDN, CDR2 FVKESK. The CDR3 is 14 residues long. Trimming pared 1 base from V and 2 bases from J, leaving 6 bases between. The CDR3 region is CASSQGQGNQPQHF. The CDR3 nucleotides are TGTGCCAGCAGCCAAGGCCAGGGCAATCAGCCCCAGCATTTT.

The chain combines TRBV10-3 with TRBJ2-1; 11 bases are a match to TRBD2. This CDR3 has 16 residues. Per germline, CDR1 ENHRY and CDR2 SYGVKD. V lost 2 bases and J lost 7; bases outside the gene matches: 7. CDR3 in DNA: TGTGCCATCAGTGAGACTAGCGGGGGCCAGATTAATGAGCAGTTCTTC. Protein sequence: CAISETSGGQINEQFF.

The CDR3 protein is CAGTMNTEAFF. Written as DNA, the CDR3 is TGTGCCGGGACCATGAACACTGAAGCTTTCTTT. This chain uses TRBV30 with TRBJ1-1, with a tentative D call TRBD1 (5 bases). V was cut by 8 bases and J by 0 bases, with 7 bases left in between. The germline V gene encodes CDR1 GTSNPN and CDR2 SVGIG (reference sequence). The CDR3 runs to 11 residues. Complete variable domain (other parts from reference TRBV30 and TRBJ1-1): SQTIHQWPATLVQPVGSPLSLECTVEGTSNPNLYWYRQAAGRGLQLLFYSVGIGQISSEVPQNLSASRPQDRQFILSSKKLLLSDSGFYLCAGTMNTEAFFGQGTRLTVV.

The CDR3 coding sequence is TGTGCCAGCAGTTACTCTAGCGGGAGCATCTACGAGCAGTACTTC. This codes for CASSYSSGSIYEQYF. The chain joins TRBV6-5 to TRBJ2-7, with 9 bases fitting TRBD2. J gave up 3 bases and V 0 bases, and 3 bases lay outside the gene matches. CDR1 is MNHEY and CDR2 is SVGAGI in the germline V gene. The CDR3 is 15 residues long.

CDR3 DNA: TGTGCCAGCTCACGCCGGGGTAGCGAGATAGCGGGGGGGCAACCCCGCATGGGTGAGCAGTTCTTC. Translation: CASSRRGSEIAGGQPRMGEQFF. The V call is TRBV18, the J call TRBJ2-1; 11 nucleotides line up with TRBD2. The V segment lost 4 bases and the J segment 9 bases; nucleotides outside the gene matches: 29. Per the germline V gene, CDR1 is KGHSH and CDR2 is LQKENI. The CDR3 is 22 amino acids.

The chain couples TRBV5-4 to TRBJ2-7, with D hard to call. V dropped 0 bases and J dropped 0 bases, with 10 bases sitting between them. CDR3 size: 15 residues. In germline, CDR1 is SGHNT, CDR2 YYREEE (reference sequence). CDR3 DNA sequence: TGTGCCAGCAGCTTGGGGACCCGCGGCTCCTACGAGCAGTACTTC. It yields the protein CASSLGTRGSYEQYF.

The chain employs TRBV7-9 and TRBJ1-1; tentatively, D is TRBD1 (5 bases). The germline V gene has CDR1 SEHNR and CDR2 FQNEAQ (reference sequence). The V end lost 1 base, the J end lost 4 bases, and 10 bases lay between the germline ends. This CDR3 spans 14 amino acids. The CDR3 DNA sequence: TGTGCCAGCAGCTTAGAAGGGGAAGTCACTGAAGCTTTCTTT. Encoded protein: CASSLEGEVTEAFF.

This sequence joins TRBV29-1 and TRBJ2-1; D is unresolved. Between the trimmed V and J ends, which lost 7 bases and 8 bases, there was a span of 12 bases. The CDR3 loop spans 11 amino acids. Germline CDR1 SQVTM, CDR2 ANQGSEA. The CDR3 DNA reads as TGCAGCGGGGCCCGTGGGTATGAGCAGTTCTTC. Translation: CSGARGYEQFF.

J is TRBJ2-3 and V is TRBV7-9, with a possible D match to TRBD2 (6 bases). This CDR3 is built from 17 residues. V shed 5 bases and J shed 1 base, with 19 bases lying between them. Per the germline V gene, CDR1 is SEHNR and CDR2 is FQNEAQ (reference sequence). The CDR3 reads CASSAGGRGHRTDTQYF. CDR3 sequence (DNA): TGTGCCAGCAGCGCCGGGGGTCGGGGTCACCGCACAGATACGCAGTATTTT. Drawing the rest from reference TRBV7-9 and TRBJ2-3, the complete variable domain is DTGVSQNPRHKITKRGQNVTFRCDPISEHNRLYWYRQTLGQGPEFLTYFQNEAQLEKSRLLSDRFSAERPKGSFSTLEIQRTEQGDSAMYLCASSAGGRGHRTDTQYFGPGTRLTVL.

The chain is built from TRBV7-3 and TRBJ2-3; 7 bases match TRBD1. Germline CDR1 SGHTA, CDR2 FQGTGA. CDR3 length: 14 amino acids. Losses at the gene ends were 6 bases for V and 1 base for J; bases not matched to a gene: 4. Here the CDR3 reads CASSFTGGTDTQYF. Written as DNA, the CDR3 is TGTGCCAGCAGTTTTACAGGGGGCACAGATACGCAGTATTTT.

J is TRBJ1-1 and V is TRBV27; 7 nucleotides align to TRBD1. The CDR3 loop spans 13 amino acids. Germline V gives CDR1 MNHEY, CDR2 SMNVEV (reference sequence). V lost 7 bases and J lost 5; bases outside the gene matches: 7. This CDR3 is CASKKGARTEAFF. Written as DNA, the CDR3 is TGTGCCAGCAAAAAGGGGGCAAGAACTGAAGCTTTCTTT.

A remark on this clone: Other DNA sequences from this sample encode an identical CDR3 as well. The chain combines TRBV2 with TRBJ1-1; D remains ambiguous. CDR3 size: 12 residues. The V gene lost 4 bases and the J gene lost 1 base, with 4 bases spanning the gap. Germline values: CDR1 SNHLY, CDR2 FYNNEI. This CDR3 is CASSVENTEAFF. CDR3 coding DNA: TGTGCCAGCAGTGTGGAGAACACTGAAGCTTTCTTT.

This clone was found once. The rearrangement links TRBV10-2 to TRBJ2-7; 10 nucleotides align to TRBD2. The CDR3 extends over 14 amino acids. V lost 6 bases and J lost 5; bases outside the gene matches: 7. Germline CDR1 WSHSY, CDR2 SAAADI. CDR3 protein: CASRHSGRVHEQYF. CDR3 nucleotides: TGCGCCAGCAGACACAGCGGGAGGGTCCACGAGCAGTACTTC.

J is TRBJ1-3 and V is TRBV19; no firm D call. CDR3 length equals 12 residues. CDR1 and CDR2 (germline): LNHDA, SQIVND (reference sequence). The V end was cut by 3 bases, the J end by 3 bases, with 3 bases between. The CDR3 spells CASSMNGNTIYF. The CDR3 bases are TGTGCCAGTAGTATGAATGGAAACACCATATATTTT.

CDR3 loop: CARALGRDNKDSPLHF. The CDR3 nucleotides read TGTGCCAGAGCCTTGGGCAGGGACAATAAGGATTCACCCCTCCACTTT. This chain links TRBV6-4 with TRBJ1-6, with a weak D call TRBD1 (6 bases). The V gene lost 9 bases and the J gene lost 8 bases, with 23 bases spanning the gap. The length of the CDR3 is 16 residues. The V gene's germline CDR1 is MRHNA and CDR2 SNTAGT.

In its sample, this clone was seen once. The CDR3 region is CASSNYRDTNEKLFF. The DNA of the CDR3 is TGTGCCAGCAGCAATTACCGGGATACTAATGAAAAACTGTTTTTT. This chain joins TRBV7-9 and TRBJ1-4, with D hard to call. The germline V and J ends were trimmed by 5 bases and 2 bases, with 12 bases remaining between them. Germline V gene sequence: CDR1 SEHNR, CDR2 FQNEAQ (reference sequence). CDR3 length: 15 amino acids.

The CDR3 loop reads CASSPGDLSTDTQYF. DNA for the CDR3: TGTGCCAGTAGTCCCGGGGACTTAAGCACAGATACGCAGTATTTT. This chain uses TRBV19 with TRBJ2-3, with D tentatively TRBD2 (6 bases). Germline loops: CDR1 LNHDA, CDR2 SQIVND (reference sequence). Trimming left V 5 bases short and J 0 bases short, with 12 bases between. The CDR3 totals 15 residues.

J is TRBJ2-1 and V is TRBV5-1; D not resolved. The CDR3 is 11 amino acids. Trimming removed 4 bases at V and 6 bases at J, with 5 bases between. From germline, CDR1 is SGHRS and CDR2 YFSETQ. For the CDR3, the DNA is TGCGCCAGCAGCGGATTCAATGAGCAGTTCTTC. This gives the protein CASSGFNEQFF. Supplemented by reference TRBV5-1 and TRBJ2-1, the full variable domain reads KAGVTQTPRYLIKTRGQQVTLSCSPISGHRSVSWYQQTPGQGLQFLFEYFSETQRNKGNFPGRFSGRQFSNSRSEMNVSTLELGDSALYLCASSGFNEQFFGPGTRLTVL.

The chain combines TRBV13 with TRBJ1-5; D gene uncertain. V dropped 5 bases and J dropped 4 bases, with 15 bases sitting between them. Germline V lookup: CDR1 PRHDT, CDR2 FYEKMQ (reference sequence). This CDR3 region has 15 residues. CDR3 amino acids: CASSTGGRVNQPQHF. The CDR3, as DNA: TGTGCCAGCAGCACCGGCGGACGAGTAAATCAGCCCCAGCATTTT.